This entry describes one T cell receptor (beta chain). The data derive from a study of PD-L1 blockade in urothelial cancer. Study-level background: Of some 29 patients, just under 26 were males with bladder-origin urothelial cancer. Blood was analyzed 3 weeks (second dose) and 6 weeks after treatment start.

Trimming cost V 11 bases and J 4 bases; bases outside gene matches: 9. The CDR3 contains 14 residues. Per the germline V gene, CDR1 is MNHNY and CDR2 is SVGAGI (reference sequence). Clones were read by immunoSEQ multiplex PCR, and TCRdb kept only the in-frame ones, dropping some. The sample contains 90,000 to 100,000 clones, 90% of which appear only once. Time point: pretreatment peripheral blood. Each patient presented with locally advanced or metastatic urothelial carcinoma. The chain recombines TRBV6-6 with TRBJ2-3; 10 nucleotides agree with TRBD2. The sequence derives from a man aged 60 to 69 with urothelial cancer. The starting material was PBMCs, obtained around atezolizumab (anti-PD-L1) treatment. CDR3 in DNA: TGTGCCCACTCCGTAGCGGGAGGACCAGATACGCAGTATTTT. This sequence encodes CAHSVAGGPDTQYF.